Listed below are T cell receptor beta chains from one sample, sequenced in a study of blood T cell repertoires in COVID-19. Assay used: immunoSEQ multiplex PCR; TCRdb lists only in-frame clones, some missing. This sample carries roughly 89,000 clones, about 80% of them seen once, and the ten largest clones take 9% to 12%. The material sequenced was peripheral blood. The receptors originated from a woman in her seventies with acute or convalescent COVID-19. The CDR3 runs from the conserved cysteine through the conserved F or W. A D gene is named only where the DNA matches it firmly. Clone size, where shown, is once, few, many, or a class for clones that have expanded.

v_gene: TRBV2
abundance: NA
d_gene: NA
j_gene: TRBJ2-3
CDR3nt: TGTGCCAGCAGTGAGGCCGGGAGCAGCACAGATACGCAGTATTTT
CDR3aa: CASSEAGSSTDTQYF

v_gene: TRBV3-1/TRBV3-2
abundance: NA
d_gene: NA
j_gene: TRBJ2-1
CDR3nt: TGTGCCAGCAGCCGCGGGACTGTAGCTAACAATGAGCAGTTCTTC
CDR3aa: CASSRGTVANNEQFF

v_gene: TRBV7-8
abundance: once
d_gene: TRBD2
j_gene: TRBJ2-7
CDR3nt: TGTGCCAGCAGACCCTCGGGAGGGGGGCGTTACTACGAGCAGTACTTC
CDR3aa: CASRPSGGGRYYEQYF

v_gene: TRBV7-6
abundance: NA
d_gene: NA
j_gene: TRBJ2-7
CDR3nt: TGTGCCAGCAGCTTTGAATCCGGGGGAGCCTACGAGCAGTACTTC
CDR3aa: CASSFESGGAYEQYF

v_gene: TRBV9
abundance: NA
d_gene: TRBD2
j_gene: TRBJ2-7
CDR3nt: TGTGCCAGCAGCATAGCCGGGAGGGAGAGCGAGCAGTACTTC
CDR3aa: CASSIAGRESEQYF

v_gene: TRBV12-3/TRBV12-4
abundance: NA
d_gene: NA
j_gene: TRBJ1-2
CDR3nt: TGTGCCAGCAGTTTCGGCAGGGGCTATGGCTACACCTTC
CDR3aa: CASSFGRGYGYTF

v_gene: TRBV3-1/TRBV3-2
abundance: NA
d_gene: TRBD2
j_gene: TRBJ2-1
CDR3nt: TGTGCCAGCAGCTACGAAGCGGGGGGATGGAATGAGCAGTTCTTC
CDR3aa: CASSYEAGGWNEQFF

v_gene: TRBV28
abundance: NA
d_gene: TRBD1
j_gene: TRBJ1-2
CDR3nt: TGTGCCAGCTGGGACAGGTGGGCGCATAACTATGGCTACACCTTC
CDR3aa: CASWDRWAHNYGYTF

v_gene: TRBV6-2/TRBV6-3
abundance: NA
d_gene: TRBD1
j_gene: TRBJ1-2
CDR3nt: TGTGCCAGCAGTTACAAACGACAGGGTTATGGCTACACCTTC
CDR3aa: CASSYKRQGYGYTF

v_gene: TRBV28
abundance: NA
d_gene: TRBD1
j_gene: TRBJ1-2
CDR3nt: TGTGCCAGCAGTTTAACAGGGGGCGTCTATGGCTACACCTTC
CDR3aa: CASSLTGGVYGYTF

v_gene: TRBV24-1
abundance: NA
d_gene: TRBD2
j_gene: TRBJ2-7
CDR3nt: TGTGCCACCAGTGATTTCCCGACTAGCGGGAGTATTGAGCAGTACTTC
CDR3aa: CATSDFPTSGSIEQYF

v_gene: TRBV7-2
abundance: NA
d_gene: NA
j_gene: TRBJ1-4
CDR3nt: TGTGCCAGCAGCTTAGTACCACGGGATAATGAAAAACTGTTTTTT
CDR3aa: CASSLVPRDNEKLFF

v_gene: TRBV6-5
abundance: large
d_gene: TRBD2
j_gene: TRBJ2-7
CDR3nt: TGTGCCAGCCAAGGCGGGGGGACTAGCAATTACGAGCAGTACTTC
CDR3aa: CASQGGGTSNYEQYF

v_gene: TRBV5-1
abundance: NA
d_gene: NA
j_gene: TRBJ1-1
CDR3nt: TGCGCCAGCAGGGGGGCGGCCCAAGGGACTGAAGCTTTCTTT
CDR3aa: CASRGAAQGTEAFF

v_gene: TRBV10-3
abundance: NA
d_gene: NA
j_gene: TRBJ2-2
CDR3nt: TGTGCCATCAGCGGGGGTAGCACCGGGGAGCTGTTTTTT
CDR3aa: CAISGGSTGELFF

v_gene: TRBV4-2
abundance: NA
d_gene: TRBD2
j_gene: TRBJ2-1
CDR3nt: TGTGCCAGCAGCCAAGGGGAGCGGGACGATGAGCAGTTCTTC
CDR3aa: CASSQGERDDEQFF

v_gene: TRBV4-1
abundance: NA
d_gene: TRBD1
j_gene: TRBJ1-4
CDR3nt: TGCGCCAGCAGCCACGCAGGGGGCTTTGAAAAACTGTTTTTT
CDR3aa: CASSHAGGFEKLFF

v_gene: TRBV7-8
abundance: NA
d_gene: TRBD2
j_gene: TRBJ2-7
CDR3nt: TGTGCCAGCAGGGCCCGAGGGGGACTAGCGGCGAGCTCCTACGAGCAGTACTTC
CDR3aa: CASRARGGLAASSYEQYF

v_gene: TRBV29-1
abundance: NA
d_gene: NA
j_gene: TRBJ1-2
CDR3nt: TGCAGCGTTGAAGGCTCCGGCCTAGCCGGTCTCGTCACCTTC
CDR3aa: CSVEGSGLAGLVTF

v_gene: TRBV20-1
abundance: NA
d_gene: NA
j_gene: TRBJ2-7
CDR3nt: TGCAGTGCTAGAGATCAAAGGGGTGTGTACTTC
CDR3aa: CSARDQRGVYF

v_gene: TRBV19
abundance: NA
d_gene: NA
j_gene: TRBJ1-3
CDR3nt: TGTGCCGTCCGGGGCTCTGGAAACACCATATATTTT
CDR3aa: CAVRGSGNTIYF

v_gene: TRBV12-3/TRBV12-4
abundance: NA
d_gene: NA
j_gene: TRBJ2-7
CDR3nt: TGTGCCAGCAGTTTGGGGAGCGAGCAGTACTTC
CDR3aa: CASSLGSEQYF

v_gene: TRBV6-6
abundance: few
d_gene: TRBD2
j_gene: TRBJ2-1
CDR3nt: TGTGCCAGCAGTCTGGGGACTAGCGGGAGGAATGAGCAGTTCTTC
CDR3aa: CASSLGTSGRNEQFF

v_gene: TRBV7-8
abundance: NA
d_gene: TRBD2
j_gene: TRBJ2-7
CDR3nt: TGTGCCAGCAGCATTGGGACTAGCGGATCCTACGAGCAGTACTTC
CDR3aa: CASSIGTSGSYEQYF

v_gene: TRBV29-1
abundance: few
d_gene: TRBD1
j_gene: TRBJ1-2
CDR3nt: TGCAGCGTCCCACAGGGGGGGAGCTACACCTTC
CDR3aa: CSVPQGGSYTF

v_gene: TRBV20-1
abundance: few
d_gene: NA
j_gene: TRBJ2-7
CDR3nt: TGCAGTGCTAGGTCGTACGAGCAGTACTTC
CDR3aa: CSARSYEQYF

v_gene: TRBV7-7
abundance: NA
d_gene: TRBD1
j_gene: TRBJ2-1
CDR3nt: TGTGCCAGCAGCGTTGGACAGGGGGTCGACAATGAGCAGTTCTTC
CDR3aa: CASSVGQGVDNEQFF

v_gene: TRBV5-4
abundance: NA
d_gene: TRBD1
j_gene: TRBJ1-1
CDR3nt: TGTGCCAGCAGCCCTGACAGGGGTGGCACTGAAGCTTTCTTT
CDR3aa: CASSPDRGGTEAFF

v_gene: TRBV19
abundance: NA
d_gene: NA
j_gene: TRBJ2-3
CDR3nt: TGTGCCAGTAGTATAGGTCGGGGAGATACGCAGTATTTT
CDR3aa: CASSIGRGDTQYF

v_gene: TRBV7-8
abundance: few
d_gene: NA
j_gene: TRBJ1-2
CDR3nt: TGTGCCAGCAGCTTAGGACACACTAACTATGGCTACACCTTC
CDR3aa: CASSLGHTNYGYTF